This T cell receptor (beta chain) was obtained from a study of human T cells and chemical hapten exposure. Study observations and caveats: PT1 expanded TCR counts correlated positively with patch test score. Among expanded TCRs, significantly more large CDR3 similarity clusters formed than among controls. DPC sensitization produced no change in TCRs with frequency above 1 in 1000.

As to this clonotype: Its antigen is still unknown.

Time point in this sample: pre-sensitization, week 0. Treatment meaning: therapeutic diphenylcyclopropenone sensitization with weekly scalp DPC. From the RACE reads, TCRdb called clonotypes with MiXCR, one entry per CDR3 protein. Of 350,000 to 400,000 distinct CDR3 sequences in the sample, about 5.1% were seen once. The clonotype comes from a woman aged 50 to 60 with alopecia areata. Some clones in this sample may be carry-over from other donors' samples. Material: whole blood, obtained in connection with sensitization to the hapten diphenylcyclopropenone (DPC).

The CDR3 sequence: CASSLNPGREDEQYF. The CDR3 nucleotides read TGCGCCAGCAGCCTCAACCCAGGGAGGGAGGACGAGCAGTACTTC. The V call is TRBV4-1, the J call TRBJ2-7, with 7 positions matching TRBD2. The CDR3 has 15 amino acids. Germline loops: CDR1 MGHRA, CDR2 YSYEKL. V lost 4 bases to trimming and J lost 5 bases; unmatched junction nucleotides: 11.